The clone carrying this T cell receptor beta chain was counted between two and nine times. The data were obtained in a study of blood T cell repertoires in COVID-19. Turning to the study itself: Samples representing acute and convalescent COVID-19 were sourced from the United States, Italy and Spain. The analysed material was cDNA or gDNA that came from T cells, B-cell-depleted T cells, or PBMCs.

Germline loops: CDR1 MNHEY, CDR2 SVGAGI. This CDR3 is built from 13 residues. The V end was cut by 11 bases, the J end by 0 bases, with 13 bases between. In the original analysis: Amplification of reference gene primers provided the estimated nucleated cell counts. Data came from immunoSEQ multiplex PCR; TCRdb stores just in-frame clones and leaves some out. V and J calls and clone size follow that table, whereas D and trimming were derived from the DNA. The top ten hold around 12% of the sample, which has some 78,000 clones, around 91% seen once. The rearrangement uses TRBV6-5 and TRBJ1-1; unclear D gene. Sequencing was done on a sample of peripheral blood. This TCR came from a man between 70 and 80 years old with active or convalescent COVID-19. In DNA form, the CDR3 reads TGTGCCGGAGGGAAGGAAATGAACACTGAAGCTTTCTTT. Its protein product is CAGGKEMNTEAFF.